This record looks at one T cell receptor beta chain sequence and its context. Seattle patient enrollment occurred during active infection, with longitudinal follow-up thereafter. Trimming took 4 bases from V and 6 from J, leaving 8 bases between them. The CDR3 covers 12 residues. Per the germline V gene, CDR1 is SGHNT and CDR2 is YYREEE (reference sequence). The sample belongs to a study of blood T cell repertoires in COVID-19. Background on the study: The United States, Italy and Spain were the sources of the acute and convalescent COVID-19 samples. The cDNA or gDNA used as material had been derived from T cells, B-cell-depleted T cells, or PBMCs.

As processed by the authors: Reference gene primer amplification in the assay estimated nucleated cell counts. Only in-frame clones appear in the TCRdb table, and some are missing; sequencing was by immunoSEQ multiplex PCR. V and J calls and clone size are given by that table; D and trimming were obtained from the DNA. Here the sample spans about 95,000 clones, around 90% being singletons. The TCR originated in a man aged 55 to 70 with COVID-19, enrolled during active disease. The chain carries TRBV5-4 and TRBJ1-5; unclear D gene. Sequencing was carried out using peripheral blood. The CDR3 region has the DNA TGTGCCAGCAGCGTATCCGGTCAGCCCCAGCATTTT. Amino acids: CASSVSGQPQHF.